A selection of T cell receptor beta chains follows, all from one sample in a study of blood T cell repertoires in COVID-19. Assay: immunoSEQ multiplex PCR; the TCRdb copy retains only in-frame clones and omits some. This table has about 89,000 clones, about 83% appearing once. Source material: peripheral blood. The receptor set was obtained from a human donor in a cohort sampled during active COVID-19. Each CDR3 is given with its conserved first and last residue. D genes are given only for firm matches. Not every row has a clone size; where given, it reads once, few, many or a size class.

size	D	J	V	DNA	CDR3
NA	NA	TRBJ2-5	TRBV5-5	TGTGCCAGCAGCTTGAATAGCCGGGAAGGAGAGACCCAGTACTTC	CASSLNSREGETQYF
once	TRBD2	TRBJ2-7	TRBV5-4	TGTGCCAGCAGCTACGGACTAGCGGGTGCGGTCGAGCAGTACTTC	CASSYGLAGAVEQYF
NA	NA	TRBJ2-1	TRBV7-9	TGTGCCAGCAGCCCTCGGGGCAGGGGTCGTAGCAATGAGCAGTTCTTC	CASSPRGRGRSNEQFF
NA	NA	TRBJ1-4	TRBV18	TGTGCCAGCTCACCCCCTGGCAAGCCAGGGAATGAAAAACTGTTTTTT	CASSPPGKPGNEKLFF
NA	TRBD1	TRBJ2-7	TRBV18	TGTGCCAGCTCAACCGGACAGGGTCCCTACGAGCAGTACTTC	CASSTGQGPYEQYF
NA	TRBD2	TRBJ2-7	TRBV7-2	TGTGCCAGCAGCTTTGGCGGGAGTTCCTACGAGCAGTACTTC	CASSFGGSSYEQYF
NA	NA	TRBJ2-4	TRBV11-2	TGTGCCAGCAGCTTAGGACTAGGGACTTCCTTC	CASSLGLGTSF
NA	NA	TRBJ1-4	TRBV28	TGTGCCAGCAGTCCCCCCGGACAGCCTAATGAAAAACTGTTTTTT	CASSPPGQPNEKLFF
NA	TRBD2	TRBJ2-1	TRBV6-1	TGTGCCAGCAGTGAAGAAAACGGGAGGTGGAATGAGCAGTTCTTC	CASSEENGRWNEQFF
NA	NA	TRBJ2-3	TRBV5-1	TGCGCCAGCAGCTTGGGGGCAGGGAGGTATGATACGCAGTATTTT	CASSLGAGRYDTQYF
once	TRBD2	TRBJ2-7	TRBV6-2/TRBV6-3	TGTGCCAGCAGTTACTCGTCGGGGGGGAGAGGCGAGCAGTACTTC	CASSYSSGGRGEQYF
NA	NA	TRBJ2-4	TRBV19	TGTGCCAGTAGTATAGGGCTAGCGAACATTCAGTACTTC	CASSIGLANIQYF
few	NA	TRBJ1-1	TRBV7-8	TGTGCCAGCAGCTCAGGAGGGCACACTGAAGCTTTCTTT	CASSSGGHTEAFF
NA	NA	TRBJ2-2	TRBV5-6	TGTGCCAGCAGCTTGTTCGGGACCGGGGAGCTGTTTTTT	CASSLFGTGELFF
NA	TRBD1	TRBJ1-4	TRBV18	TGTGCCAGCCAAGGACAGGGGACTGAAAAACTGTTTTTT	CASQGQGTEKLFF
once	TRBD2	TRBJ2-7	TRBV14	TGTGCCAGCAGCCGCCTCGGACTAGCGGGAGGCCGCCCCTACGAGCAGTACTTC	CASSRLGLAGGRPYEQYF
NA	NA	TRBJ2-1	TRBV7-9	TGTGCCAGCAGCTTACCGTTCCGGTATGGCAATGAGCAGTTCTTC	CASSLPFRYGNEQFF
NA	TRBD1	TRBJ2-7	TRBV28	TGTGCCAGCAGCCAACTAGGACAGGGCCTCGCCTACGAGCAGTACTTC	CASSQLGQGLAYEQYF
few	TRBD1	TRBJ2-7	TRBV29-1	TGCAGCGTTGACAGGGGGCGCGGCGACGAGCAGTACTTC	CSVDRGRGDEQYF
NA	NA	TRBJ2-2	TRBV9	TGTGCCAGCAGCCCCCGGGAAGCCGGGGAGCTGTTTTTT	CASSPREAGELFF
NA	TRBD2	TRBJ2-7	TRBV28	TGTGCCAGCAGTTCTCATAGCGGGAGGGCCCCTCACTTGGACGAGCAGTACTTC	CASSSHSGRAPHLDEQYF
NA	NA	TRBJ2-3	TRBV28	TGTGCCAGCAGACGGCCGAGCGGGACAGATACGCAGTATTTT	CASRRPSGTDTQYF
NA	NA	TRBJ2-3	TRBV3-1/TRBV3-2	TGTGCCAGCAGCCAAGGAGGATTTATTACAGATACGCAGTATTTT	CASSQGGFITDTQYF